This T cell receptor (beta chain) was observed in a study of blood T cell repertoires in COVID-19. Study context: Samples taken during acute and convalescent COVID-19 were collected in the United States, Italy and Spain.

The germline CDR1 and CDR2 sequences are SGHVS and FQNEAQ. V was trimmed by 5 bases and J by 8 bases, leaving 9 bases between them. This CDR3 has 12 amino acids. Generated by immunoSEQ multiplex PCR, the TCRdb table keeps only in-frame clones and is missing some. The table includes over 150,000 clones, approximately 88% detected once. The receptor was derived from an older woman who had recovered from COVID-19. V and J are TRBV7-8 and TRBJ2-2; maybe TRBD2 (5 bases). The sample taken for sequencing was peripheral blood. CDR3 in DNA: TGTGCCAGCAGCCCGCGAGGGGGGGAGCTGTTTTTT. The encoded protein is CASSPRGGELFF.